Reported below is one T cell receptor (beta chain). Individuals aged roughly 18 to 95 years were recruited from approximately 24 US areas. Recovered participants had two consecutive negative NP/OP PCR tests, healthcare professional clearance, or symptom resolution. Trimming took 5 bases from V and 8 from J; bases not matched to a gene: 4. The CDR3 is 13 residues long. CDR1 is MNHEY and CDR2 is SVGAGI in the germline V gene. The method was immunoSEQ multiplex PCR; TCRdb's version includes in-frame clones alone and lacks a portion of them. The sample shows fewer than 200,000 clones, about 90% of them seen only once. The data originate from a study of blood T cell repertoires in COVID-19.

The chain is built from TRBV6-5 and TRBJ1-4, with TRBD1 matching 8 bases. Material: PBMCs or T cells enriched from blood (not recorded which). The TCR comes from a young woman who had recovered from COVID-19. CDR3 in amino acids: CASSQGAWEKLFF. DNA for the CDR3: TGTGCCAGCAGTCAGGGGGCCTGGGAAAAACTGTTTTTT.